This paragraph covers one TCR beta chain sequence. These data belong to a study of blood T cell repertoires in COVID-19. About the research overall: The United States, Italy and Spain provided the acute and convalescent COVID-19 samples. T cells, B-cell-depleted T cells, or PBMCs supplied cDNA or gDNA.

The authors' processing: Using reference gene primer amplification, nucleated cell counts were estimated. Assay: immunoSEQ multiplex PCR; the TCRdb copy retains only in-frame clones and omits some. V and J calls and clone size follow that table, whereas D and trimming were derived from the DNA. The sample lists around 89,000 clones, roughly 87% occurring once. This CDR3 is 14 amino acids long. V lost 4 bases to trimming and J lost 2 bases, with 11 bases between them. From germline, CDR1 is MNHEY and CDR2 SMNVEV (reference sequence). The specimen was peripheral blood. The rearrangement links TRBV27 to TRBJ1-1; D not certain. This sequence originates from a man aged 50-59 years with acute or convalescent COVID-19. CDR3 amino acids: CASSSRVPNTEAFF. DNA for the CDR3: TGTGCCAGCAGTTCGCGGGTACCTAACACTGAAGCTTTCTTT.